Sequencing of this T cell receptor beta chain was carried out in a study of blood T cells in healthy people across ages. About the research overall: Using template switching, researchers captured about one barcoded beta molecule for each two T cells. Points from the study as a whole: Compared with aged donors, long-lived donors showed fewer expanded clones, suggesting selection.

V was trimmed by 6 bases and J by 5 bases, leaving 17 bases between them. The CDR3 extends over 14 amino acids. The germline V gene encodes CDR1 SGHRS and CDR2 YFSETQ. Alongside a J-beta primer mix, a sample-barcoded 5' primer served in a second PCR lasting roughly 6 to 12 cycles. With 12 random nucleotides, a template-switch adaptor tagged each individual cDNA molecule. TCRdb re-derived calls from the 5' RACE reads in MiXCR, one entry per CDR3 protein. The table lists a few hundred thousand distinct CDR3 sequences, 25% to 30% of them singletons. Details on this clonotype: Its antigen is still unknown.

What was sequenced was blood. The rearrangement joins TRBV5-1 to TRBJ2-5, with D tentatively TRBD1 (6 bases). The TCR was taken from a woman in her seventies in good health. This chain's CDR3 is CASTRQAVGETQYF. CDR3 bases: TGCGCCAGCACCCGACAGGCGGTTGGGGAGACCCAGTACTTC.